The rows below give T cell receptor beta chains drawn from one sample of a study of blood T cell repertoires in COVID-19. The data were produced by immunoSEQ multiplex PCR, yet TCRdb's version contains in-frame clones alone and is incomplete. Here the sample spans about 100,000 clones, about four fifths being singletons. Sequencing was carried out using peripheral blood. Receptor source: a man in his fifties or sixties with acute or convalescent COVID-19. CDR3s include the opening cysteine and the closing phenylalanine or tryptophan. The D gene is left open where the match is weak. The size entry is marked missing in some rows and otherwise reads once, few, many or a size class.

D gene: .; clone size: .; CDR3 length: 16; J gene: TRBJ2-5; V gene: TRBV11-2; CDR3 DNA: TGTGCCAGCAGCCCCCCCTTCTGGCTAGCCCGTCAGACCCAGTACTTC; CDR3 protein: CASSPPFWLARQTQYF
D gene: .; clone size: .; CDR3 length: 12; J gene: TRBJ1-1; V gene: TRBV13; CDR3 DNA: TGTGCCAGCACACAGGGGAACACTGAAGCTTTCTTT; CDR3 protein: CASTQGNTEAFF
D gene: .; clone size: .; CDR3 length: 13; J gene: TRBJ1-1; V gene: TRBV9; CDR3 DNA: TGTGCCAGCAGCGTTGACAGTAACACTGAAGCTTTCTTT; CDR3 protein: CASSVDSNTEAFF
D gene: TRBD2; clone size: .; CDR3 length: 14; J gene: TRBJ2-5; V gene: TRBV28; CDR3 DNA: TGTGCCACCCTCGCGGGCCCGCGGGGGGAGACCCAGTACTTC; CDR3 protein: CATLAGPRGETQYF
D gene: TRBD2; clone size: .; CDR3 length: 15; J gene: TRBJ2-1; V gene: TRBV9; CDR3 DNA: TGTGCCAGCAGCCCTCTCGGGGGTGGGGAGGGTGAGCAGTTCTTC; CDR3 protein: CASSPLGGGEGEQFF
D gene: TRBD1; clone size: .; CDR3 length: 17; J gene: TRBJ1-5; V gene: TRBV12-5; CDR3 DNA: TGTGCTAGTGGCACAGGCCCCTATCAGGGGGCGAGTCAGCCCCAGCATTTT; CDR3 protein: CASGTGPYQGASQPQHF
D gene: .; clone size: .; CDR3 length: 16; J gene: TRBJ2-7; V gene: TRBV21-1; CDR3 DNA: TGTGCCAGCAGCGCGCCGCCCGGGACAGGGAGACACGAGCAGTACTTC; CDR3 protein: CASSAPPGTGRHEQYF
D gene: .; clone size: .; CDR3 length: 13; J gene: TRBJ1-3; V gene: TRBV7-2; CDR3 DNA: TGTGCCAGCAACAGTCCAGGAGGAAACACCATATATTTT; CDR3 protein: CASNSPGGNTIYF
D gene: TRBD1; clone size: .; CDR3 length: 14; J gene: TRBJ2-1; V gene: TRBV7-9; CDR3 DNA: TGTGCCAGCAGCCCCGTGACAGGGGGCAATGAGCAGTTCTTC; CDR3 protein: CASSPVTGGNEQFF
D gene: TRBD1; clone size: .; CDR3 length: 12; J gene: TRBJ1-1; V gene: TRBV7-2; CDR3 DNA: TGTGCCAGCAGCGAAAACAGGGGCTGGGCTTTCTTT; CDR3 protein: CASSENRGWAFF
D gene: TRBD1; clone size: .; CDR3 length: 15; J gene: TRBJ1-2; V gene: TRBV6-5; CDR3 DNA: TGTGCCAGCAGGGGCAGGGGGTATGGTAACTATGGCTACACCTTC; CDR3 protein: CASRGRGYGNYGYTF
D gene: .; clone size: few; CDR3 length: 14; J gene: TRBJ1-6; V gene: TRBV28; CDR3 DNA: TGTGCCAGCAGTTTCCAGGCCTATAATTCACCCCTCCACTTT; CDR3 protein: CASSFQAYNSPLHF
D gene: TRBD1; clone size: .; CDR3 length: 15; J gene: TRBJ1-1; V gene: TRBV11-3; CDR3 DNA: TGTGCCAGCAGTTGGGCCGGGACAGGAGGCACTGAAGCTTTCTTT; CDR3 protein: CASSWAGTGGTEAFF
D gene: .; clone size: once; CDR3 length: 15; J gene: TRBJ2-3; V gene: TRBV7-2; CDR3 DNA: TGTGCCAGCAGCTCCCAGGCCGGAATCACAGATACGCAGTATTTT; CDR3 protein: CASSSQAGITDTQYF
D gene: TRBD2; clone size: few; CDR3 length: 16; J gene: TRBJ2-1; V gene: TRBV14; CDR3 DNA: TGTGCCAGCAGCCACCTACTAGCGGGTTTTCCCAATGAGCAGTTCTTC; CDR3 protein: CASSHLLAGFPNEQFF
D gene: TRBD1; clone size: .; CDR3 length: 14; J gene: TRBJ1-6; V gene: TRBV5-1; CDR3 DNA: TGCGCCAGCAAAGGGGGCTCGGATAATTCACCCCTCCACTTT; CDR3 protein: CASKGGSDNSPLHF
D gene: TRBD1; clone size: .; CDR3 length: 14; J gene: TRBJ1-1; V gene: TRBV3-1/TRBV3-2; CDR3 DNA: TGTGCCAGCACCAATGGACAGGGTGCCACTGAAGCTTTCTTT; CDR3 protein: CASTNGQGATEAFF
D gene: .; clone size: .; CDR3 length: 14; J gene: TRBJ2-2; V gene: TRBV5-4; CDR3 DNA: TGTGCCAGCAGCTTGGGGTTCGAGAGCGGGGAGCTGTTTTTT; CDR3 protein: CASSLGFESGELFF
D gene: .; clone size: .; CDR3 length: 15; J gene: TRBJ2-2; V gene: TRBV5-5; CDR3 DNA: TGTGCCAGCAGCTTGTGGCAGGGAAAGACCGGGGAGCTGTTTTTT; CDR3 protein: CASSLWQGKTGELFF
D gene: TRBD1; clone size: .; CDR3 length: 16; J gene: TRBJ1-1; V gene: TRBV5-1; CDR3 DNA: TGCGCCAGCAGCTTGGGGTATAGACAGGGAAACACTGAAGCTTTCTTT; CDR3 protein: CASSLGYRQGNTEAFF
D gene: TRBD2; clone size: .; CDR3 length: 18; J gene: TRBJ2-4; V gene: TRBV5-6; CDR3 DNA: TGTGCCAGCAGCGTGGTTGCTAGCGGGGCACCTTCCGGAAACATTCAGTACTTC; CDR3 protein: CASSVVASGAPSGNIQYF
D gene: .; clone size: .; CDR3 length: 14; J gene: TRBJ1-4; V gene: TRBV9; CDR3 DNA: TGTGCCAGCAGCACCCGACAGGAGAATGAAAAACTGTTTTTT; CDR3 protein: CASSTRQENEKLFF
D gene: TRBD1; clone size: .; CDR3 length: 16; J gene: TRBJ2-5; V gene: TRBV9; CDR3 DNA: TGTGCCAGCAGCTACCAGGGGGCTCCCCAGCAAGAGACCCAGTACTTC; CDR3 protein: CASSYQGAPQQETQYF
D gene: .; clone size: once; CDR3 length: 13; J gene: TRBJ1-2; V gene: TRBV6-7; CDR3 DNA: TGTGCCAGCAGTTACACCTACAGGTATGGCTACACCTTC; CDR3 protein: CASSYTYRYGYTF
D gene: .; clone size: .; CDR3 length: 13; J gene: TRBJ1-1; V gene: TRBV18; CDR3 DNA: TGTGCCAGCTCACCTCCCATGAACACTGAAGCTTTCTTT; CDR3 protein: CASSPPMNTEAFF
D gene: TRBD1; clone size: .; CDR3 length: 15; J gene: TRBJ2-7; V gene: TRBV4-1; CDR3 DNA: TGCGCCAGCAGCGTACGACAGGGTCAGGAATACGAGCAGTACTTC; CDR3 protein: CASSVRQGQEYEQYF
D gene: TRBD2; clone size: .; CDR3 length: 16; J gene: TRBJ2-7; V gene: TRBV6-2/TRBV6-3; CDR3 DNA: TGTGCCAGCAGCTTCCTAGCGGGAGCGGCGGACTACGAGCAGTACTTC; CDR3 protein: CASSFLAGAADYEQYF
D gene: .; clone size: .; CDR3 length: 13; J gene: TRBJ2-3; V gene: TRBV9; CDR3 DNA: TGTGCCAGCAGGACGGGGGTGTCGGATACGCAGTATTTT; CDR3 protein: CASRTGVSDTQYF
D gene: .; clone size: .; CDR3 length: 12; J gene: TRBJ1-2; V gene: TRBV15; CDR3 DNA: TGTGCCACCAGCAACCGAGACTATGGCTACACCTTC; CDR3 protein: CATSNRDYGYTF
D gene: TRBD2; clone size: .; CDR3 length: 14; J gene: TRBJ2-5; V gene: TRBV2; CDR3 DNA: TGTGCCAGCAGTGACAGCGGGGGCCAAGAGACCCAGTACTTC; CDR3 protein: CASSDSGGQETQYF
D gene: TRBD2; clone size: .; CDR3 length: 14; J gene: TRBJ2-5; V gene: TRBV11-2; CDR3 DNA: TGTGCCAGCAGACCGAGCGGGAGGGGAGAGACCCAGTACTTC; CDR3 protein: CASRPSGRGETQYF
D gene: TRBD2; clone size: .; CDR3 length: 16; J gene: TRBJ2-1; V gene: TRBV11-2; CDR3 DNA: TGTGCCAGCAGCTTACTAGCGGGAGGCTCCTACAATGAGCAGTTCTTC; CDR3 protein: CASSLLAGGSYNEQFF
D gene: TRBD1; clone size: .; CDR3 length: 12; J gene: TRBJ2-3; V gene: TRBV6-5; CDR3 DNA: TGTGCCACCAAGACAGGGACAGATACGCAGTATTTT; CDR3 protein: CATKTGTDTQYF
D gene: .; clone size: few; CDR3 length: 14; J gene: TRBJ2-1; V gene: TRBV5-1; CDR3 DNA: TGCGCCAGCAGCTTGGGGGCCGGCTACAATGAGCAGTTCTTC; CDR3 protein: CASSLGAGYNEQFF
D gene: TRBD2; clone size: .; CDR3 length: 16; J gene: TRBJ2-7; V gene: TRBV7-3; CDR3 DNA: TGTGCCAGCAGCTTAAGAGGAGGACTAGCAGCCCCCGAGCAGTACTTC; CDR3 protein: CASSLRGGLAAPEQYF
D gene: TRBD1; clone size: .; CDR3 length: 15; J gene: TRBJ2-1; V gene: TRBV18; CDR3 DNA: TGTGCCAGCTCACTAGACAGGGACGCAGACAATGAGCAGTTCTTC; CDR3 protein: CASSLDRDADNEQFF
D gene: TRBD2; clone size: once; CDR3 length: 16; J gene: TRBJ2-3; V gene: TRBV5-1; CDR3 DNA: TGCGCCAGCCGCCTTAGCGGGAGACCCGACACAGATACGCAGTATTTT; CDR3 protein: CASRLSGRPDTDTQYF
D gene: .; clone size: .; CDR3 length: 13; J gene: TRBJ2-7; V gene: TRBV20-1; CDR3 DNA: TGCAGTGCTAGTAGACGGGATACCTACGAGCAGTACTTC; CDR3 protein: CSASRRDTYEQYF
D gene: TRBD1; clone size: .; CDR3 length: 15; J gene: TRBJ1-2; V gene: TRBV27; CDR3 DNA: TGTGCCAGCAGTCCCCGAGCGACAGGGGTGTATGGCTACACCTTC; CDR3 protein: CASSPRATGVYGYTF
D gene: .; clone size: .; CDR3 length: 12; J gene: TRBJ2-1; V gene: TRBV2; CDR3 DNA: TGTGCCAGCAGTATACAGGGCTATGAGCAGTTCTTC; CDR3 protein: CASSIQGYEQFF
D gene: TRBD1; clone size: .; CDR3 length: 13; J gene: TRBJ2-7; V gene: TRBV24-1; CDR3 DNA: TGTGCCACCATCACACAACCCAGGGGGGAGCAGTACTTC; CDR3 protein: CATITQPRGEQYF
D gene: .; clone size: .; CDR3 length: 16; J gene: TRBJ1-5; V gene: TRBV28; CDR3 DNA: TGTGCCAGCAGTTTTCGGACAAGTAGGGAGGATCAGCCCCAGCATTTT; CDR3 protein: CASSFRTSREDQPQHF
D gene: .; clone size: .; CDR3 length: 15; J gene: TRBJ2-2; V gene: TRBV10-3; CDR3 DNA: TGTGCCATCAGACTGACGGACACGAACACCGGGGAGCTGTTTTTT; CDR3 protein: CAIRLTDTNTGELFF
D gene: TRBD2; clone size: few; CDR3 length: 14; J gene: TRBJ2-1; V gene: TRBV7-9; CDR3 DNA: TGTGCCAGCAGCCTCCGGGACTATTACAATGAGCAGTTCTTC; CDR3 protein: CASSLRDYYNEQFF
D gene: .; clone size: .; CDR3 length: 15; J gene: TRBJ1-3; V gene: TRBV29-1; CDR3 DNA: TGCAGCGTTGCCCCAGGGACTGCCTCTGGAAACACCATATATTTT; CDR3 protein: CSVAPGTASGNTIYF
D gene: .; clone size: few; CDR3 length: 13; J gene: TRBJ1-5; V gene: TRBV7-2; CDR3 DNA: TGTGCCAGCAGCTTCGACAGGAATCAGCCCCAGCATTTT; CDR3 protein: CASSFDRNQPQHF
D gene: TRBD1; clone size: .; CDR3 length: 14; J gene: TRBJ1-6; V gene: TRBV7-9; CDR3 DNA: TGTGCCAGCAGCTTAGGGACAGGGGGTTCACCCCTCCACTTT; CDR3 protein: CASSLGTGGSPLHF
D gene: .; clone size: .; CDR3 length: 14; J gene: TRBJ2-7; V gene: TRBV11-2; CDR3 DNA: TGTGCCAGCAGCTCTCTAACGCCTTCCTACGAGCAGTACTTC; CDR3 protein: CASSSLTPSYEQYF
D gene: .; clone size: .; CDR3 length: 15; J gene: TRBJ2-7; V gene: TRBV6-5; CDR3 DNA: TGTGCCGGAAGAGCTAGAGGTACCAAGGGAGGCGAGCAGTACTTC; CDR3 protein: CAGRARGTKGGEQYF
D gene: TRBD1; clone size: .; CDR3 length: 16; J gene: TRBJ2-1; V gene: TRBV19; CDR3 DNA: TGTGCCAGTAGTGCACCGGGACAGAGCTCCTACAATGAGCAGTTCTTC; CDR3 protein: CASSAPGQSSYNEQFF